The T cell receptor (beta chain) under discussion was sequenced for a study of CD4 and CD8 cells across lung adenocarcinoma regions (dated by TCRdb to between 2017 and 2018). Context from the whole study: To look at intratumor heterogeneity in the T cell receptor repertoire, the study compared tumor centers against tumor margins.

Donors were patients with localized lung adenocarcinoma, a subtype of non-small cell lung cancer. Samples were obtained from the centers of localized lung adenocarcinomas. CD8+ T cells from tumor tissue were profiled separately from CD4+ T cells for TCR repertoire analysis. V lost 0 bases and J lost 0 bases; the stretch between them is 7 bases long. Inclusive of the bounding cysteine and phenylalanine, the CDR3 is 15 residues long. CDR3 DNA is the only sequence kept; it has 45 bases, read in frame from the first base. CDR1 and CDR2, per the germline V gene, are MNHEY and SVGAGI. Library creation used PCR. The instrument was a HiSeq X Ten. TCRdb took the public reads, trimmed them with fastp at Q25, ran MiXCR for clone calling and kept in-frame beta chains. CDR3 protein duplicates are merged, each entry listing the most common genes and DNA. This sample has about 12,000 distinct CDR3 sequences in its table, and 53% of those were observed once. 25% to 35% of the sample is in the top ten clones.

With regard to this clonotype: Its antigen is not yet known. No much larger clonotype is one base removed from it; base qualities were not supplied.

Rearrangement joined TRBV6-5 to TRBJ2-3; the D gene cannot be resolved reliably. The sequencing input was CD8+ T cells from the center of a lung tumor. The cell subset or site label of this sample denotes: tumor center region. This receptor was taken from a female donor with lung adenocarcinoma. The CD4 and CD8 labels of this study may be unreliable. In nucleotides, the sequence is TGTGCCAGCAGTTACTCTCGGTCGAGCACAGATACGCAGTATTTT. Its protein is CASSYSRSSTDTQYF.